This entry describes one T cell receptor beta chain. These data are taken from a study of blood T cells in healthy people across ages. Whole-study context: Researchers report that template switching captured about one barcoded beta molecule per two T cells.

Germline assignment: CDR1 SGHDN and CDR2 FVKESK. After removal of 3 bases from V and 8 bases from J, the junction contained 9 bases not matched to a gene. This CDR3 contains 16 residues. Using a J-beta primer mix together with a sample-barcoded 5' primer, a second PCR was run for roughly 6 to 11 cycles. TCRdb redid the calling of the 5' RACE reads with MiXCR, one entry per CDR3 protein. The sample comprises 1.5 million or so distinct CDR3 sequences, about 45% of which are singletons, and around 4% rests with the top ten. The individuals who served as donors were healthy Caucasians living in Russia, aged roughly 6 to 90.

The chain couples TRBV14 to TRBJ2-1; 11 bases line up with TRBD2. The sequence derives from a woman aged 18-35 years in good health. The sample taken for sequencing was blood. As DNA, the CDR3 is TGTGCCAGCAGCCAGAGGACTAGCGGGTTCTCCGATGAGCAGTTCTTC. Translating gives CASSQRTSGFSDEQFF.